This is a list of T cell receptor beta chains from one sample in a study of blood T cell repertoires in COVID-19. Libraries were prepared by immunoSEQ multiplex PCR; TCRdb keeps only in-frame clonotypes and omits some of them. The table includes 75,000 to 90,000 clones, about 90% detected once. The specimen was peripheral blood. The source is a human donor in a cohort sampled during active COVID-19. Each CDR3 is given with its conserved first and last residue. The order of the fields is CDR3 protein, CDR3 DNA, V gene, D gene, J gene, clone size. D genes are given only for firm matches. Size values are once, few and many counts, or a class for expanded clones, and some rows have none.

CASSLGTGKIYGYTF TGTGCCAGCAGCCTCGGGACAGGCAAGATCTATGGCTACACCTTC TRBV2 TRBD1 TRBJ1-2 few
CASSLVQAGGAYEQYF TGTGCCAGCAGCTTAGTCCAAGCGGGGGGTGCCTACGAGCAGTACTTC TRBV7-2 TRBD2 TRBJ2-7 .
CASSQDRSGGAETQYF TGTGCCAGCAGCCAAGATCGGAGCGGGGGGGCGGAGACCCAGTACTTC TRBV4-2 TRBD2 TRBJ2-5 .
CASSLAPRGQSSYNEQFF TGTGCCAGCAGCTTAGCCCCTAGGGGACAGAGCTCCTACAATGAGCAGTTCTTC TRBV7-3 TRBD1 TRBJ2-1 .
CASRPQGQGDYEQYF TGTGCCAGCCGCCCCCAGGGACAGGGGGACTACGAGCAGTACTTC TRBV6-5 TRBD1 TRBJ2-7 .
CASSAYSPGQGQNGYTF TGTGCCAGCAGCGCTTATTCTCCGGGACAGGGACAAAATGGCTACACCTTC TRBV9 TRBD1 TRBJ1-2 few
CASRQTAYYTDTQYF TGTGCCAGCAGACAGACAGCCTACTATACAGATACGCAGTATTTT TRBV3-1/TRBV3-2 . TRBJ2-3 .
CASSIDTGTGDTDTQYF TGTGCCAGTAGTATAGATACGGGGACAGGGGACACAGATACGCAGTATTTT TRBV19 TRBD1 TRBJ2-3 .
CASSEYPGGGGNQPQHF TGCGCCAGCAGTGAGTACCCAGGGGGAGGCGGCAATCAGCCCCAGCATTTT TRBV10-2 TRBD1 TRBJ1-5 .
CAISSGGATGELFF TGTGCCATATCTAGCGGGGGGGCCACCGGGGAGCTGTTTTTT TRBV10-3 TRBD2 TRBJ2-2 .
CAISVQRGEQYF TGTGCCATCAGTGTCCAAAGGGGCGAGCAGTACTTC TRBV10-3 . TRBJ2-7 .
CATKNHLVETQYF TGTGCCACCAAGAACCATCTAGTGGAGACCCAGTACTTC TRBV15 . TRBJ2-5 .
CATSRGGGDTGELFF TGTGCCACCAGCAGAGGCGGGGGGGACACCGGGGAGCTGTTTTTT TRBV15 TRBD2 TRBJ2-2 .
CASSYREARPQYF TGTGCCAGCAGTTACAGGGAGGCACGCCCCCAGTACTTC TRBV6-5 . TRBJ2-5 .
CASSIYTDTQYF TGTGCCAGTAGTATATACACAGATACGCAGTATTTT TRBV19 . TRBJ2-3 .
CASSQNLAGFREQYF TGCGCCAGCAGCCAAAATTTAGCGGGGTTCCGGGAGCAGTACTTC TRBV4-3 TRBD2 TRBJ2-7 few
CASSQVRGALEQYF TGTGCCAGCAGCCAAGTCCGGGGGGCGCTTGAGCAGTACTTC TRBV3-1/TRBV3-2 . TRBJ2-7 .
CASSSRPSTDTQYF TGTGCCAGCAGCTCGCGTCCTAGCACAGATACGCAGTATTTT TRBV7-9 . TRBJ2-3 .
CASKQGGQSYNEQFF TGCGCCAGCAAGCAGGGGGGACAGAGCTACAATGAGCAGTTCTTC TRBV23-1 . TRBJ2-1 .
CASSQGNGGTDTQYF TGTGCCAGCAGTCAGGGGAACGGGGGCACAGATACGCAGTATTTT TRBV6-2/TRBV6-3 . TRBJ2-3 .
CASSSREGGLRKDTQYF TGTGCCAGCAGTTCCCGAGAGGGGGGGCTCAGGAAAGATACGCAGTATTTT TRBV7-3 . TRBJ2-3 .
CASSQDYEGGRSDTQYF TGTGCCAGCAGCCAAGATTACGAGGGGGGGCGGTCAGATACGCAGTATTTT TRBV14 . TRBJ2-3 .
CASSLGRDRVIYEQYF TGCGCCAGCAGCTTGGGCCGGGACAGGGTGATCTACGAGCAGTACTTC TRBV5-1 TRBD1 TRBJ2-7 .
CASSSGLAASYEQYF TGTGCCAGCAGCTCCGGACTAGCGGCCTCCTACGAGCAGTACTTC TRBV2 TRBD2 TRBJ2-7 once
CASSFQGAGSYNSPLHF TGCGCCAGCAGCTTCCAGGGGGCAGGATCCTATAATTCACCCCTCCACTTT TRBV5-1 TRBD1 TRBJ1-6 .
CASSQAVSVNTEAFF TGCGCCAGCAGCCAAGCCGTATCGGTGAACACTGAAGCTTTCTTT TRBV4-1 . TRBJ1-1 once
CASSYNRGEPQHF TGTGCCAGCAGTTATAACAGGGGGGAGCCCCAGCATTTT TRBV6-5 TRBD1 TRBJ1-5 few
CASSIYPLSQGASWAFF TGTGCCAGTAGTATCTACCCCCTAAGCCAGGGGGCGTCGTGGGCTTTCTTT TRBV19 TRBD1 TRBJ1-1 once
CASSRDRLNYEQYF TGTGCCAGCAGCCGGGACAGGCTAAACTACGAGCAGTACTTC TRBV4-2 TRBD1 TRBJ2-7 .
CASTGGVMNTEAFF TGTGCCAGCACTGGCGGGGTGATGAACACTGAAGCTTTCTTT TRBV2 . TRBJ1-1 .